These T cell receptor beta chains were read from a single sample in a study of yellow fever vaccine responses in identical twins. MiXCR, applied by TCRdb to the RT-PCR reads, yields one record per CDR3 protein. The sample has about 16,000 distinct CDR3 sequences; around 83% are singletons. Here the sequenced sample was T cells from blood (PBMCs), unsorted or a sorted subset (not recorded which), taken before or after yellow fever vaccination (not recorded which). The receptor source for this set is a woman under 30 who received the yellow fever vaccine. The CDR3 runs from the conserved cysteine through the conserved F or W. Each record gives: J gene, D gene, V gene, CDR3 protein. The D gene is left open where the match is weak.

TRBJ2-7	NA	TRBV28	CASSLHSYEQYF
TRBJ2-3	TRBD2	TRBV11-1	CASSLQASGTDTQYF
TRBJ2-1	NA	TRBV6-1	CASSGQVNNEQFF
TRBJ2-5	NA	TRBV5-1	CASSRGSDQETQYF
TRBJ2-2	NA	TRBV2	CASSDGRMNTGELFF
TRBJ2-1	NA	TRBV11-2	CASSVRQSSYNEQFF
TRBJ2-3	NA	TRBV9	CASSVEASWPDTQYF
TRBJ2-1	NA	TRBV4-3	CASSPTRYNEQFF
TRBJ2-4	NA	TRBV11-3	CASSLESGGLAKNIQYF
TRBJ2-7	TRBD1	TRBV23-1	CASPTRDRPYEQYF
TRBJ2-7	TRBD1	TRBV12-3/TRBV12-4	CASSLLRQGHEQYF
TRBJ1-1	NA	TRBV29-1	CSVEKGSGAEAFF
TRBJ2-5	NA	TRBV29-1	CSVEGGFGETQYF
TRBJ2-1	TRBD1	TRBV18	CASSLSGQGLSDEQFF
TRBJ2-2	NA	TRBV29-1	CSVEGLDTGELFF
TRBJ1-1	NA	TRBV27	CASSLKGRTEAFF